This T cell receptor beta chain was sequenced in a study of beta chain features in type 1 diabetes. Findings of the study overall: The study found fewer insertions and more deletions at VDJ junctions in type 1 diabetes patients. Among patients with Type 1 diabetes, TCRB CDR3s were moderately but significantly shorter in every one of the four CD4+ subsets.

This CDR3 is built from 18 residues. Germline lookup yields CDR1 SQVTM and CDR2 ANQGSEA. After removal of 1 base from V and 4 bases from J, the junction contained 14 bases not matched to a gene. Once sorted, every population was more than 95% pure. A few counts support this clone. Antigen unknown. What was sequenced were expressed TCRB transcripts, since all of the isolated RNA had been reverse transcribed. Assay used: immunoSEQ multiplex PCR; TCRdb lists only in-frame clones, some missing. The sample records 150,000 or so clones, 9.2% being singletons. The origin of this receptor is a man younger than 35 in good health. The V and J genes are TRBV29-1 and TRBJ2-5, with 11 bases matching TRBD2. The material sequenced was central memory CD4+ T cells from blood. The chain's CDR3 is CSVEGARRTSGFRETQYF. The CDR3 DNA reads as TGCAGCGTTGAAGGGGCTAGGCGGACTAGCGGGTTCCGAGAGACCCAGTACTTC.